This TCR beta chain was sequenced in a study of T cell changes during pregnancy in multiple sclerosis. This clone was seen a single time. The CDR3 has 13 residues. Germline V gene data show CDR1 as SGHRS and CDR2 as YFSETQ. J was trimmed by 7 bases and V by 4 bases; bases with no gene match: 4. Sequencing used immunoSEQ multiplex PCR; TCRdb keeps in-frame clones, though not all of them. The sample includes tens of thousands of clones, 92% of them seen just once. This material consisted of peripheral blood, taken before pregnancy. The gene calls are TRBV5-1 and TRBJ1-5, with TRBD1 identical over 8 bases. This TCR was recovered from a female donor with multiple sclerosis, enrolled in a pregnancy study. The CDR3 loop reads CASSETGEQPQHF. In DNA form, the CDR3 reads TGCGCCAGCAGCGAGACAGGGGAACAGCCCCAGCATTTT.